Each of the 20 T cell receptor beta chains below was sequenced from the same sample in a study of blood T cells in healthy people across ages. Primers used in a second PCR of about 6 to 11 cycles were a sample-barcoded 5' primer and a J-beta primer mix. TCRdb passed the 5' RACE reads through MiXCR, listing each CDR3 protein once. The sample records 850,000 to 1,100,000 distinct CDR3 sequences, more than 30% being singletons. Sequenced: blood. These receptors originate from a man younger than 30 in good health.

This sequence joins TRBV20-1 and TRBJ2-3, with D perhaps TRBD1 (6 bases). The V end was cut by 6 bases, the J end by 3 bases, with 22 bases between. Germline assignment: CDR1 DFQATT and CDR2 SNEGSKA (reference sequence). The CDR3 sequence is 16 residues long. The CDR3 coding sequence is TGCAGTGCCTTGACTCAGGGGCTCCACTCGACAGATACGCAGTATTTT. This codes for CSALTQGLHSTDTQYF.

As to this clonotype: Sequence at one end of the junction differs from germline and may be a read error. The CDR3 nucleotides read TGTGCCAGCAGTGAATCGACAGGGACTAATGTAAAACTGTTTTTT. Amino acids: CASSESTGTNVKLFF. The chain couples TRBV25-1 to TRBJ1-4, with 7 bases identical to TRBD1. CDR3 size: 15 residues. Germline V gene sequence: CDR1 MGHDK, CDR2 SYGVNS. Combining the CDR3 with reference TRBV25-1 and TRBJ1-4 gives the whole variable domain EADIYQTPRYLVIGTGKKITLECSQTMGHDKMYWYQQDPGMELHLIHYSYGVNSTEKGDLSSESTVSRIRTEHFPLTLESARPSHTSQYLCASSESTGTNVKLFFGSGTQLSVL.

The table lists this clonotype with a few counts. The J gene is TRBJ1-3, the V gene TRBV10-3, with D perhaps matching TRBD1 (6 bases). CDR3 length: 13 residues. Germline V gene lookup returns CDR1 ENHRY and CDR2 SYGVKD. V shed 6 bases and J shed 4 bases, with 10 bases lying between them. CDR3 nucleotide sequence: TGTGCCATCAGGACAGGCGCCGGAAACACCATATATTTT. Amino acids: CAIRTGAGNTIYF.

This clonotype has more than one count but fewer than ten. V gene TRBV3-1 combines with J gene TRBJ2-1; the D gene is possibly TRBD1 (5 bases). From germline, CDR1 is LGHDT and CDR2 YNNKEL (reference sequence). This CDR3 contains 16 residues. V gave up 1 base and J gave up 0 bases, with 10 bases separating them. The CDR3 bases are TGTGCCAGCAGCCAAGGCATGACAGACTCCTACAATGAGCAGTTCTTC. Residues: CASSQGMTDSYNEQFF.

This chain uses TRBV7-2 with TRBJ1-1, with D tentatively TRBD1 (5 bases). Germline lookup yields CDR1 SGHTA and CDR2 FQGNSA. The CDR3 loop spans 12 amino acids. The ends were cut back, 5 bases at V and 10 bases at J, with 14 bases in the middle. CDR3 in amino acids: CASSQTRGGAFF. The DNA for the CDR3 is TGTGCCAGCAGCCAAACGAGGGGAGGAGCTTTCTTT.

Only a few counts were recorded for this clonotype. In DNA, the CDR3 is TGTGCCAGCAGTTACTCCGGAGGGGGAGGGCTGCCCCAGCATTTT. Translation gives CASSYSGGGGLPQHF. V and J are TRBV6-5 and TRBJ1-5, with D maybe TRBD1 (6 bases). V lost 0 bases to trimming and J lost 9 bases, with 15 bases between them. The CDR3 has 15 residues. CDR1 and CDR2 from the germline V gene are MNHEY and SVGAGI.

This clonotype was counted a few times. This chain connects TRBV3-1 to TRBJ2-1; the match to TRBD1 covers 8 bases. After removal of 1 base from V and 13 bases from J, the junction contained 9 bases not matched to a gene. This CDR3 region has 14 residues. CDR1 and CDR2 (germline): LGHDT, YNNKEL (reference sequence). CDR3 sequence: CASSQGDRLTTQFF. The CDR3 coding sequence is TGTGCCAGCAGCCAAGGGGACAGGTTGACAACCCAGTTCTTC.

This clonotype has just a few counts. The V call is TRBV27, the J call TRBJ1-6, with no clear D. This CDR3 region has 18 residues. The V gene's germline CDR1 is MNHEY and CDR2 SMNVEV (reference sequence). The V end lost 0 bases, the J end lost 8 bases, and 20 bases lay between the germline ends. The CDR3 spells CASSLSLSIGRSDSPLHF. In DNA form, the CDR3 reads TGTGCCAGCAGTTTATCATTAAGCATTGGGAGGTCGGATTCACCCCTCCACTTT.

The rearrangement joins TRBV7-9 to TRBJ1-4; D might be TRBD1 (5 bases). The CDR3 has 15 residues. V lost 3 bases, J lost 8 bases, and 16 bases lay in between. Germline CDR1 and CDR2: SEHNR and FQNEAQ (reference sequence). As DNA, the CDR3 is TGTGCCAGCAGCTTCGGCGCAGGGCGCGACGAAAAACTGTTTTTT. Its translation is CASSFGAGRDEKLFF.

This clonotype was seen at least ten times. The V call is TRBV7-8, the J call TRBJ2-5; 8 bases agree with TRBD1. CDR3 size: 15 residues. Germline V gives CDR1 SGHVS, CDR2 FQNEAQ. V shed 1 base, J shed 3 bases, and the junction held 4 bases outside the gene matches. The CDR3 here is CASSLETGEKETQYF. CDR3 DNA: TGTGCCAGCAGCTTAGAGACAGGGGAGAAAGAGACCCAGTACTTC.

The J gene is TRBJ1-1, the V gene TRBV30; the D gene is possibly TRBD1 (5 bases). The CDR3 extends over 14 amino acids. Trimming removed 5 bases from V and 7 bases from J, with 20 bases in between. The germline V gene has CDR1 GTSNPN and CDR2 SVGIG (reference sequence). CDR3 in amino acids: CAWGDLQVPSEAFF. DNA of the CDR3: TGTGCCTGGGGGGATTTACAGGTACCAAGTGAAGCTTTCTTT.

The chain has TRBV10-3 and TRBJ2-7; TRBD1 aligns across 10 bases. CDR3 length equals 16 residues. Per the germline V gene, CDR1 is ENHRY and CDR2 is SYGVKD. Unmatched junction bases numbered 5, after V lost 3 bases and J lost 0 bases. CDR3 residues: CAISEPGQGSSYEQYF. For the CDR3, the DNA is TGTGCCATCAGTGAACCGGGACAGGGGTCCTCCTACGAGCAGTACTTC.

This rearrangement joins TRBV29-1 to TRBJ1-1; D gene uncertain. V was clipped by 7 bases and J by 2 bases, with 14 bases between them. The CDR3 length is 13 residues. Germline V gene lookup returns CDR1 SQVTM and CDR2 ANQGSEA. The chain's CDR3 is CSAAGRLNTEAFF. The CDR3 DNA follows: TGCAGCGCTGCCGGTAGGCTAAACACTGAAGCTTTCTTT. The full variable domain, completed using reference TRBV29-1 and TRBJ1-1, is SAVISQKPSRDICQRGTSLTIQCQVDSQVTMMFWYRQQPGQSLTLIATANQGSEATYESGFVIDKFPISRPNLTFSTLTVSNMSPEDSSIYLCSAAGRLNTEAFFGQGTRLTVV.

The V call is TRBV5-1, the J call TRBJ1-6; D is unclear. The CDR3 spans 16 residues. Germline V gene lookup returns CDR1 SGHRS and CDR2 YFSETQ. Trimming pared 4 bases from V and 5 bases from J, leaving 16 bases between. CDR3 loop: CASSRSNVGNNSPLHF. CDR3 nucleotide sequence: TGCGCCAGCAGCCGTAGCAACGTGGGCAATAATTCACCCCTCCACTTT.

The chain employs TRBV27 and TRBJ2-3; D possibly corresponds to TRBD2 (6 bases). The V end was cut by 2 bases, the J end by 4 bases, with 16 bases between. Germline lookup yields CDR1 MNHEY and CDR2 SMNVEV (reference sequence). There are 16 residues in the CDR3. CDR3 nucleotides: TGTGCCAGCAGTTTAGACCGAACAGCTAGCGCAGATACGCAGTATTTT. It specifies CASSLDRTASADTQYF.

The rearrangement joins TRBV9 to TRBJ2-7; no reliable D call. This CDR3 comprises 12 residues. Germline V gene lookup returns CDR1 SGDLS and CDR2 YYNGEE. V gave up 10 bases and J gave up 0 bases, with 11 bases separating them. As DNA, the CDR3 is TGTGCCCCGGGTAGGGACTCCTACGAGCAGTACTTC. Its translation is CAPGRDSYEQYF.

The chain combines TRBV12-3 or TRBV12-4 with TRBJ2-1; D is perhaps TRBD1 (5 bases). V was trimmed by 4 bases and J by 10 bases, leaving 17 bases between them. CDR3 length: 14 residues. CDR3 protein: CASSSQVGVYEQFF. The CDR3 coding sequence is TGTGCCAGCAGTTCACAGGTTGGGGTCTACGAGCAGTTCTTC.

In its sample, this clonotype was seen a few times. V usage is TRBV2 and J usage is TRBJ2-3; 7 nucleotides align to TRBD2. Germline CDR1 SNHLY, CDR2 FYNNEI. Germline trimming cut 6 bases from V and 6 bases from J; bases unmatched to any gene: 12. This CDR3 has 15 residues. The CDR3 reads CASRLAAPVGDTQYF. In DNA form, the CDR3 reads TGTGCCAGCAGGCTAGCGGCCCCCGTCGGGGATACGCAGTATTTT. The variable domain in full, completed from reference TRBV2 and TRBJ2-3, reads EPEVTQTPSHQVTQMGQEVILRCVPISNHLYFYWYRQILGQKVEFLVSFYNNEISEKSEIFDDQFSVERPDGSNFTLKIRSTKLEDSAMYFCASRLAAPVGDTQYFGPGTRLTVL.

This chain joins TRBV29-1 and TRBJ2-1; unclear D gene. The J call may be incorrect, as the DNA end agrees better with TRBJ2-7. Per the germline V gene, CDR1 is SQVTM and CDR2 is ANQGSEA. The CDR3 is 14 residues long. CDR3 nucleotide sequence: TGCAGCTTCCGAAGGAAAAGCTCCTACAATGAGCAGTACTTC. Its protein product is CSFRRKSSYNEQYF.

The chain couples TRBV7-9 to TRBJ2-1; 9 bases fit TRBD1. The J segment lost 8 bases and the V segment lost 6 bases, leaving 14 bases of the junction unmatched. This CDR3 comprises 16 residues. Germline values: CDR1 SEHNR, CDR2 FQNEAQ (reference sequence). CDR3: CASSSQPGTGQHEQFF. DNA for the CDR3: TGTGCCAGCAGTTCACAACCCGGGACAGGGCAGCATGAGCAGTTCTTC.